These T cell receptor beta chains were read from a single sample in a study of shared clonotypes between healthy human individuals. Data came from immunoSEQ multiplex PCR; TCRdb stores just in-frame clones and leaves some out. The sample consists of more than 2,000,000 clones, roughly 93% of them appearing once. The sample consisted of naive CD4+ T cells from PBMCs. Source of these receptors: a young man in good health. Some clones in this sample may be carry-over from other donors' samples. Both conserved end residues are part of each CDR3. The D gene is left open where the match is weak. Part of the rows lack a size; the others show once, few, many or a class for expanded clones.

TRBV29-1	-	TRBJ2-6	-	CSVMAGANVLTF	TGCAGCGTTATGGCCGGGGCCAACGTCCTGACTTTC
TRBV28	-	TRBJ1-1	-	CASSLWGAEAFF	TGTGCCAGCAGTTTATGGGGGGCTGAAGCTTTCTTT
TRBV2	-	TRBJ1-4	-	CASARRINEKLFF	TGTGCCAGCGCTCGCAGAATTAATGAAAAACTGTTTTTT
TRBV5-5	TRBD1	TRBJ2-2	-	CASSFGTGGWDGELFF	TGTGCCAGCAGCTTCGGGACAGGGGGCTGGGACGGGGAGCTGTTTTTT
TRBV5-1	TRBD2	TRBJ2-7	-	CASSWGLAGGPSSYEQYF	TGCGCCAGCAGCTGGGGACTAGCGGGAGGCCCAAGCTCCTACGAGCAGTACTTC
TRBV5-4	TRBD1	TRBJ2-2	-	CASSLDRGDGELFF	TGTGCCAGCAGCTTGGACAGGGGCGACGGGGAGCTGTTTTTT
TRBV11-3	TRBD1	TRBJ2-7	-	CASSWRTGGIYEQYF	TGTGCCAGCAGCTGGAGGACAGGGGGCATCTACGAGCAGTACTTC
TRBV28	-	TRBJ2-1	-	CASSLSGSSYNEQFF	TGTGCCAGCAGTTTATCGGGATCCTCCTACAATGAGCAGTTCTTC
TRBV12-5	TRBD1	TRBJ2-5	-	CASGLAPGTGPRGQYF	TGTGCTAGTGGTTTGGCCCCAGGGACAGGGCCACGCGGTCAGTACTTC
TRBV9	-	TRBJ2-1	-	CASSDRESSYNEQFF	TGTGCCAGCAGCGACCGGGAGAGCTCCTACAATGAGCAGTTCTTC
TRBV7-9	-	TRBJ1-5	-	CASSSVSGVGDQPQHF	TGTGCCAGCAGCTCCGTTTCGGGGGTCGGGGATCAGCCCCAGCATTTT
TRBV9	TRBD2	TRBJ2-1	-	CASSPNSGTYNEQFF	TGTGCCAGCAGCCCGAATAGCGGGACCTACAATGAGCAGTTCTTC
TRBV5-1	-	TRBJ2-5	-	CASSPSGGETQYF	TGCGCCAGCAGCCCGTCCGGGGGAGAGACCCAGTACTTC
TRBV6-5	-	TRBJ2-7	-	CASSTSGVEQYF	TGTGCCAGCAGTACCTCAGGGGTCGAGCAGTACTTC
TRBV6-5	-	TRBJ1-4	-	CASRTRAGPNEKLFF	TGTGCCAGCCGCACGAGGGCAGGACCGAATGAAAAACTGTTTTTT
TRBV11-3	TRBD1	TRBJ1-1	once	CASSSDRGTEAFF	TGTGCCAGCAGCTCCGACAGGGGCACTGAAGCTTTCTTT
TRBV21-1	-	TRBJ2-1	-	CASSKVLLAGNNEQFF	TGTGCCAGCAGCAAAGTCCTACTAGCGGGAAACAATGAGCAGTTCTTC
TRBV6-6	TRBD1	TRBJ2-7	once	CASSEPDRGSYEQYF	TGTGCCAGCAGTGAGCCGGACAGGGGATCCTACGAGCAGTACTTC
TRBV28	-	TRBJ2-1	-	CASTPRGRARNEQFF	TGTGCCAGCACACCGAGGGGGAGGGCCAGGAATGAGCAGTTCTTC
TRBV7-3	TRBD2	TRBJ2-1	-	CASSLIVPIAGVPPSSYNEQFF	TGTGCCAGCAGCTTAATTGTCCCCATAGCGGGTGTGCCGCCTAGCTCCTACAATGAGCAGTTCTTC
TRBV5-1	TRBD2	TRBJ2-5	-	CASSSLSGRATETQYF	TGCGCCAGCAGCTCATTAAGCGGGAGGGCCACCGAGACCCAGTACTTC
TRBV28	-	TRBJ2-1	once	CASSPPGFGNEQFF	TGTGCCAGCAGCCCTCCCGGGTTCGGCAATGAGCAGTTCTTC
TRBV9	-	TRBJ2-1	-	CASSGRGRASYNEQFF	TGTGCCAGCAGCGGTAGGGGGAGGGCCTCCTACAATGAGCAGTTCTTC
TRBV6-5	-	TRBJ1-1	-	CASSYDPNTEAFF	TGTGCCAGCAGTTATGATCCCAACACTGAAGCTTTCTTT
TRBV27	TRBD2	TRBJ2-7	-	CASRVGTSFLYEQYF	TGTGCCAGTCGCGTAGGGACTAGCTTTTTATACGAGCAGTACTTC
TRBV7-9	TRBD1	TRBJ1-2	-	CASSSRQGGYGYTF	TGTGCCAGCAGCAGTAGACAGGGGGGCTATGGCTACACCTTC
TRBV11-2	-	TRBJ2-6	-	CASSLDYGRAGANVLTF	TGTGCCAGCAGCTTAGATTACGGCAGGGCTGGGGCCAACGTCCTGACTTTC
TRBV11-3	-	TRBJ2-1	-	CASSFRGSYNEQFF	TGTGCCAGCAGCTTCCGGGGGTCCTACAATGAGCAGTTCTTC
TRBV7-2	-	TRBJ2-7	once	CASSLWWDGRYEQYF	TGTGCCAGCAGCTTATGGTGGGACGGCCGCTACGAGCAGTACTTC
TRBV28	-	TRBJ1-2	once	CASSLGTDYGYTF	TGTGCCAGCAGTCTCGGGACGGATTATGGCTACACCTTC
TRBV9	TRBD2	TRBJ2-7	-	CASSVDSGRGSEQYF	TGTGCCAGCAGCGTAGATAGCGGGAGGGGCTCCGAGCAGTACTTC
TRBV4-3	-	TRBJ2-7	-	CASSQDLAGAVRESYEQYF	TGCGCCAGCAGCCAAGATCTCGCGGGTGCGGTGCGGGAATCCTACGAGCAGTACTTC
TRBV4-3	-	TRBJ2-7	-	CASSQDRGFPWEQYF	TGCGCCAGCAGCCAAGATCGCGGGTTTCCTTGGGAGCAGTACTTC
TRBV6-5	-	TRBJ1-1	-	CASSYSRGNTEAFF	TGTGCCAGCAGTTACTCTCGCGGGAACACTGAAGCTTTCTTT
TRBV5-1	-	TRBJ1-2	-	CASSLGDGAYGYTF	TGCGCCAGCAGCTTGGGGGACGGGGCGTATGGCTACACCTTC
TRBV6-1	TRBD1	TRBJ2-5	-	CASRKTGDETQYF	TGTGCCAGCAGAAAGACAGGGGATGAGACCCAGTACTTC
TRBV27	-	TRBJ2-1	-	CASRLLSSYNEQFF	TGTGCCAGTAGACTTTTGAGCTCCTACAATGAGCAGTTCTTC
TRBV7-3	TRBD2	TRBJ2-7	-	CASSLAGGTFYEQYF	TGTGCCAGCAGTTTAGCGGGAGGCACCTTCTACGAGCAGTACTTC
TRBV4-2	-	TRBJ1-1	-	CASSQVLRNTEAFF	TGTGCCAGCAGCCAAGTTCTAAGGAACACTGAAGCTTTCTTT
TRBV6-6	-	TRBJ1-1	-	CATKGRHMNTEAFF	TGTGCCACCAAGGGCAGACATATGAACACTGAAGCTTTCTTT
TRBV5-1	-	TRBJ2-5	-	CASTRVVQETQYF	TGCGCCAGCACTCGAGTCGTGCAAGAGACCCAGTACTTC
TRBV5-4	TRBD2	TRBJ2-7	-	CASSSIAGGRYEQYF	TGTGCCAGCAGCTCGATAGCGGGAGGGCGGTACGAGCAGTACTTC
TRBV11-2	TRBD1	TRBJ1-3	-	CASSLSGTGGHTIYF	TGTGCCAGCAGCTTATCCGGGACAGGGGGACACACCATATATTTT
TRBV7-9	TRBD2	TRBJ2-1	-	CASSLVTSGRANEQFF	TGTGCCAGCAGCTTAGTTACTAGCGGGAGGGCCAATGAGCAGTTCTTC